These T cell receptor beta chains were read from a single sample in a study of human T cells and chemical hapten exposure. Using its own MiXCR run on the RACE reads, TCRdb lists one record per CDR3 protein. This sample has roughly 160,000 distinct CDR3 sequences, with about 14% found just once. Here the sequenced sample was whole blood, taken in connection with sensitization to the hapten diphenylcyclopropenone (DPC). The source is a woman between 25 and 40 years old with alopecia areata. Some clones in this sample may be carry-over from other donors' samples. The CDR3 runs from the conserved cysteine through the conserved F or W. D genes are given only for firm matches. The size field is filled for only some rows; it gives once, few, many or a size class.

TRBJ2-1	many	NA	TRBV29-1	CSVWPQTSGVSYNEQFF	TGCAGCGTTTGGCCCCAAACTAGTGGTGTCAGCTACAATGAGCAGTTCTTC
TRBJ1-5	few	NA	TRBV27	CASSLSWRGFNQPQHF	TGTGCCAGCAGTTTATCCTGGCGAGGATTCAATCAGCCCCAGCATTTT
TRBJ1-2	many	NA	TRBV11-2	CASSLVAGGFYGYTF	TGTGCCAGCAGCTTAGTCGCAGGAGGATTCTATGGCTACACCTTC
TRBJ2-5	NA	NA	TRBV3-1	CASSSLPETQYF	TGTGCCAGCTCGAGCCTCCCAGAGACCCAGTACTTC
TRBJ2-5	few	TRBD2	TRBV4-3	CASSQDSGRVETQYF	TGCGCCAGCAGCCAAGATAGCGGGAGGGTTGAGACCCAGTACTTC
TRBJ2-1	many	NA	TRBV10-3	CAISEAVGNEQFF	TGTGCCATCAGTGAGGCAGTCGGGAATGAGCAGTTCTTC
TRBJ2-5	NA	NA	TRBV7-9	CASMKRELRETQYF	TGTGCCAGCATGAAACGGGAGTTAAGAGAGACCCAGTACTTC
TRBJ1-1	NA	TRBD1	TRBV6-1	CASSGITGGNTEAFF	TGTGCCAGCAGTGGGATTACAGGGGGGAACACTGAAGCTTTCTTT
TRBJ2-7	NA	TRBD2	TRBV6-2/TRBV6-3	CASSARYRDYVF	TGTGCCAGCAGCGCTCGCTACCGGGACTACGTTTTC
TRBJ1-2	few	TRBD1	TRBV28	CASSGPGTGSYGYTF	TGTGCCAGCAGCGGTCCCGGGACAGGTAGCTATGGCTACACCTTC
TRBJ2-7	NA	NA	TRBV5-8	CASSHRVSYEQYF	TGTGCCAGCAGCCACAGGGTTTCCTACGAGCAGTACTTC
TRBJ2-1	many	TRBD2	TRBV6-5	CASSYSFGGRGNEQFF	TGTGCCAGCAGTTACTCGTTCGGCGGGAGGGGCAATGAGCAGTTCTTC
TRBJ1-1	many	TRBD1	TRBV5-5	CASSLTGANTEAFF	TGTGCCAGCAGCTTGACAGGGGCGAACACTGAAGCTTTCTTT
TRBJ2-3	NA	NA	TRBV5-5	CASRRTGGRTQYF	TGTGCCAGCAGGCGGACTGGGGGACGAACGCAGTATTTT
TRBJ1-5	NA	NA	TRBV5-1	CASSSGPSGANQPQHF	TGCGCCAGCAGCTCCGGGCCTTCAGGGGCGAATCAGCCCCAGCATTTT
TRBJ1-5	NA	TRBD1	TRBV5-1	CASSSDRGTKPSNQPQHF	TGCGCCAGCAGCTCCGACAGGGGTACAAAGCCTAGCAATCAGCCCCAGCATTTT
TRBJ1-2	many	NA	TRBV4-3	CASSHRGIKYGYTF	TGCGCCAGCAGCCATAGGGGGATCAAGTATGGCTACACCTTC
TRBJ2-7	few	TRBD2	TRBV29-1	CSVGPPAGGLGEQYF	TGCAGCGTTGGGCCGCCGGCGGGGGGGCTAGGCGAGCAGTACTTC
TRBJ2-3	NA	NA	TRBV9	CASSVGIGQGSDTQYF	TGTGCCAGCAGCGTAGGGATCGGCCAGGGTTCAGATACGCAGTATTTT
TRBJ1-2	few	TRBD1	TRBV28	CASSATGNYGYTF	TGTGCCAGCAGTGCGACAGGGAATTATGGCTACACCTTC
TRBJ1-5	few	TRBD1	TRBV6-1	CASSLLTGGGNQPQHF	TGTGCCAGCAGTCTCCTAACAGGGGGAGGTAATCAGCCCCAGCATTTT
TRBJ2-3	few	NA	TRBV7-2	CASSSQRADTQYF	TGTGCCAGCAGCTCTCAGCGTGCAGATACGCAGTATTTT
TRBJ2-7	few	TRBD1	TRBV7-2	CASSQTGGSYEQYF	TGTGCCAGCAGCCAAACAGGGGGTTCCTACGAGCAGTACTTC
TRBJ1-6	few	NA	TRBV7-3	CASSPQRNSPLHF	TGTGCCAGCAGCCCCCAGCGTAATTCACCCCTCCACTTT
TRBJ1-2	NA	NA	TRBV20-1	CSARERSARSNYGYTF	TGCAGTGCTAGAGAACGGTCCGCTAGATCAAACTATGGCTACACCTTC
TRBJ1-1	many	NA	TRBV18	CASSPQTEQRAFF	TGTGCCAGCTCACCACAGACTGAGCAGCGAGCTTTCTTT
TRBJ2-7	few	NA	TRBV20-1	CSARGNYEQYF	TGCAGTGCTAGAGGGAACTACGAGCAGTACTTC
TRBJ1-5	NA	NA	TRBV2	CASSVRHHSNQPQHF	TGTGCCAGCAGTGTAAGACATCATAGCAATCAGCCCCAGCATTTT